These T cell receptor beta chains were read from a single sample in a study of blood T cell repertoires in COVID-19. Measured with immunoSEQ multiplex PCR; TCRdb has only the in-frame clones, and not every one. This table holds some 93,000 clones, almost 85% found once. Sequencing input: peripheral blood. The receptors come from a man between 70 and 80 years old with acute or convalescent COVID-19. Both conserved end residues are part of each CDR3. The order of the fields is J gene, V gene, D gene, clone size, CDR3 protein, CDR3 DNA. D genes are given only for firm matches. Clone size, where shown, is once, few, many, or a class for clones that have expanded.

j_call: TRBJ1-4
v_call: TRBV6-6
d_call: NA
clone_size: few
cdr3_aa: CASSYVAATNEKLFF
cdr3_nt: TGTGCCAGCAGTTACGTCGCAGCAACTAATGAAAAACTGTTTTTT

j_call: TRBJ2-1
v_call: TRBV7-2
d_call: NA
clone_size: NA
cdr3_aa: CASSLVAGLFYNEQFF
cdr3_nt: TGTGCCAGCAGCTTAGTGGCGGGGCTTTTCTACAATGAGCAGTTCTTC

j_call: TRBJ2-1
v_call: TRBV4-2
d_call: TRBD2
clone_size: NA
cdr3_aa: CASSRTSEAYNEQFF
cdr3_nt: TGTGCCAGCAGCAGGACTAGCGAGGCCTACAATGAGCAGTTCTTC

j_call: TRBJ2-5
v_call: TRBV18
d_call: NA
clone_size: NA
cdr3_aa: CASSDRRQTLETQYF
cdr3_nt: TGTGCCAGCTCGGACCGTAGACAGACGTTGGAGACCCAGTACTTC

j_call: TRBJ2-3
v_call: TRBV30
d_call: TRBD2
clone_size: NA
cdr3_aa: CAWSVQGLAGGGDTQYF
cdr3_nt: TGTGCCTGGAGTGTACAGGGACTAGCGGGAGGTGGGGATACGCAGTATTTT

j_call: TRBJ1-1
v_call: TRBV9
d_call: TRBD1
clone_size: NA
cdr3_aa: CASSSLPGGTEAFF
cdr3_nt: TGTGCCAGCAGCTCCCTCCCAGGGGGCACTGAAGCTTTCTTT

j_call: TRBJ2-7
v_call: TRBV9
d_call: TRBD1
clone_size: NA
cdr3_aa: CASSEGQFYEQYF
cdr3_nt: TGTGCCAGCAGCGAGGGACAGTTTTACGAGCAGTACTTC

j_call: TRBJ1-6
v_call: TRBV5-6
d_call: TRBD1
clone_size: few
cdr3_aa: CASSAYRGRGHSPLHF
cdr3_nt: TGTGCCAGCAGCGCATACAGGGGGCGCGGTCATTCACCCCTCCACTTT

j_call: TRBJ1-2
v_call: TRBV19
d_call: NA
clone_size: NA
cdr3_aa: CASSMSGGDNYGYTF
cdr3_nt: TGTGCCAGTAGTATGTCGGGGGGCGACAACTATGGCTACACCTTC

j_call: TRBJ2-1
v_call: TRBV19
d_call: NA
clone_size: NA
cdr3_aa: CASVAGGSYNEQFF
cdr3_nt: TGTGCCAGTGTGGCGGGTGGCTCCTACAATGAGCAGTTCTTC

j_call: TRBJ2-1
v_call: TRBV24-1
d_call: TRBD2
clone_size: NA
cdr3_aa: CATSDPLAGDRNEQFF
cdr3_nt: TGTGCCACCAGTGATCCTCTAGCGGGAGATAGGAATGAGCAGTTCTTC

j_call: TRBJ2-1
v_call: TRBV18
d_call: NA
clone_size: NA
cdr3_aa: CASSPSTNTPNNEQFF
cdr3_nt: TGTGCCAGCTCACCGTCGACAAACACCCCCAACAATGAGCAGTTCTTC

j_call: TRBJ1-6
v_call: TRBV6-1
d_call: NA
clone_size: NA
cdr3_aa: CASSESQGRRNSPLHF
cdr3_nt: TGTGCCAGCAGTGAAAGTCAGGGGCGTAGGAATTCACCCCTCCACTTT

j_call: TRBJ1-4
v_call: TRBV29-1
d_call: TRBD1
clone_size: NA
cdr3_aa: CSVEGQFRGKLFF
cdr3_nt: TGCAGCGTAGAGGGACAGTTTAGGGGAAAACTGTTTTTT

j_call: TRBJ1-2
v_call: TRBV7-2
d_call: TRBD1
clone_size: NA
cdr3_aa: CASSSRDRDPSGYGYTF
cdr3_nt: TGTGCCAGCAGCTCCCGGGACAGGGACCCTTCGGGCTATGGCTACACCTTC

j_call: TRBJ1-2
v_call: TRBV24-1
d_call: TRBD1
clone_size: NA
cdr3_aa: CATSDSGTGKYTNYGYTF
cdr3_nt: TGTGCCACCAGTGATTCAGGGACAGGGAAATACACTAACTATGGCTACACCTTC

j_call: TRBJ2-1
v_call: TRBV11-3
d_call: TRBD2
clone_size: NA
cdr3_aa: CASSSIAGGPYNEQFF
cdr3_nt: TGTGCCAGCAGCTCGATAGCGGGAGGCCCCTACAATGAGCAGTTCTTC

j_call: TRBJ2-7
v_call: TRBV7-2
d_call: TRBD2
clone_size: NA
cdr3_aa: CASSTRTSGKTYEQYF
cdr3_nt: TGTGCCAGCAGCACCCGGACTAGCGGGAAAACCTACGAGCAGTACTTC

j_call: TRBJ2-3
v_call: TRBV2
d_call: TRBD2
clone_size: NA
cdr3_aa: CASRERRNTSGEGLFSADTQYF
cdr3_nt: TGTGCCAGCAGAGAACGCCGTAATACTAGCGGGGAAGGGCTCTTCTCTGCAGATACGCAGTATTTT

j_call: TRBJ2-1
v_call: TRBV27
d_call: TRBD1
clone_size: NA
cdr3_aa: CASSLRGQGRNEQFF
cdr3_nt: TGTGCCAGCAGCCTCAGGGGACAGGGCAGAAATGAGCAGTTCTTC

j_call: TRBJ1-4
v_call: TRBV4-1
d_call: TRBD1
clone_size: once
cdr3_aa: CASSQTGATNEKLFF
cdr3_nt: TGCGCCAGCAGCCAAACAGGGGCAACTAATGAAAAACTGTTTTTT

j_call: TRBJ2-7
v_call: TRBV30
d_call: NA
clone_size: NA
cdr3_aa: CAWSPTGTYEQYF
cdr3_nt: TGTGCCTGGAGTCCGACAGGAACCTACGAGCAGTACTTC

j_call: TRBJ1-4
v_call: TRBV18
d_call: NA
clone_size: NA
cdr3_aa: CASSRSYRELDEKLFF
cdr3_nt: TGTGCCAGCTCACGGTCCTACAGGGAATTAGATGAAAAACTGTTTTTT

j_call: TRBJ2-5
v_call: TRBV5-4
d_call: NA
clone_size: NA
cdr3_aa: CASSLDSKQETQYF
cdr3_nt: TGTGCCAGCAGCTTGGACAGCAAACAAGAGACCCAGTACTTC

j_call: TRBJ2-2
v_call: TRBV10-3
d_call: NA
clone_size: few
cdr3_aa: CAISESAGVFGELFF
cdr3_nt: TGTGCCATCAGTGAGTCGGCAGGGGTATTCGGGGAGCTGTTTTTT

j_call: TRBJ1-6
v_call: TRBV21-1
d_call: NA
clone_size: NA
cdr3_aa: CASSNQGPRGQRNSPLHF
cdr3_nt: TGTGCCAGCAGCAACCAGGGCCCGAGGGGACAGCGTAATTCACCCCTCCACTTT

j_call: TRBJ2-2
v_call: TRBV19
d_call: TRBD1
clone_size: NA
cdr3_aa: CASRPGQGGDTGELFF
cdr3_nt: TGTGCCAGTAGGCCGGGACAGGGGGGGGACACCGGGGAGCTGTTTTTT

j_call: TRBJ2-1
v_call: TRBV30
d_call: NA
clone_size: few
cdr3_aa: CAWSVPRSSYNEQFF
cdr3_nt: TGTGCCTGGAGTGTACCGCGAAGCTCCTACAATGAGCAGTTCTTC

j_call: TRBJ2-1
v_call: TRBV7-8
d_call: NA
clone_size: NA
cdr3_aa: CASSHKGGGRSYNEQFF
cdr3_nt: TGTGCCAGCAGCCACAAGGGGGGAGGGAGATCCTACAATGAGCAGTTCTTC

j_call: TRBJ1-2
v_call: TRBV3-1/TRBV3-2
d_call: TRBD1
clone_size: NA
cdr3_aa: CASSLDREKSNYGYTF
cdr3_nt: TGTGCCAGCAGCCTCGACAGGGAGAAGTCTAACTATGGCTACACCTTC

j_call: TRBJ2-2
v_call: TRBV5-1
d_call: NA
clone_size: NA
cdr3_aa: CASSLGKTSPPGELFF
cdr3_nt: TGCGCCAGCAGCTTGGGGAAGACTAGTCCCCCCGGGGAGCTGTTTTTT

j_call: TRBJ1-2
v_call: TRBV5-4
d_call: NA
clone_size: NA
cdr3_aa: CASRPSVGGYTF
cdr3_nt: TGTGCCAGCAGACCTTCGGTTGGTGGCTACACCTTC

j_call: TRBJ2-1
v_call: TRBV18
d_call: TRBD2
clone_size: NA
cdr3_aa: CASSSGAGGPHEQFF
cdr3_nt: TGTGCCAGCTCATCAGGAGCGGGAGGGCCACATGAGCAGTTCTTC

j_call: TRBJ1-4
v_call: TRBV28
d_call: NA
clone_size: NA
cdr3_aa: CASSSRQIATNEKLFF
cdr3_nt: TGTGCCAGCAGTTCCAGACAGATTGCAACTAATGAAAAACTGTTTTTT

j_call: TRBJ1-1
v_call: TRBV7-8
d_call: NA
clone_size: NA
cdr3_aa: CASSPQVRETNTEAFF
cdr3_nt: TGTGCCAGCAGCCCTCAGGTACGGGAAACGAACACTGAAGCTTTCTTT

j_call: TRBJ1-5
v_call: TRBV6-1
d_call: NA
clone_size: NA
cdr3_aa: CASNEARVSNQPQHF
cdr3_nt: TGTGCCAGCAATGAAGCCAGGGTGAGCAATCAGCCCCAGCATTTT

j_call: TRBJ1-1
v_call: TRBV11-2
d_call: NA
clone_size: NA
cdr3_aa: CASSLIGQGSGTEAFF
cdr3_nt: TGTGCCAGCAGCTTAATAGGTCAGGGGAGTGGGACTGAAGCTTTCTTT

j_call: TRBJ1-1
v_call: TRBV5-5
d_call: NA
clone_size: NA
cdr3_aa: CASSLDNWNTEAFF
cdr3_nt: TGTGCCAGCAGCTTGGACAATTGGAACACTGAAGCTTTCTTT

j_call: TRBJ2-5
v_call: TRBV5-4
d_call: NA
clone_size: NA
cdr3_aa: CASSSTGIPGETQYF
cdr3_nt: TGTGCCAGCAGCTCCACAGGGATCCCGGGGGAGACCCAGTACTTC

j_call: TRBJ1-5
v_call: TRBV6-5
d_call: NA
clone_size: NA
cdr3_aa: CASSSHDRYSQPQHF
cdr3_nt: TGTGCCAGCAGCTCCCATGACAGGTACTCTCAGCCCCAGCATTTT

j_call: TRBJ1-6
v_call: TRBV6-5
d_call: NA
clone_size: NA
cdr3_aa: CASSYRDSQGSPLHF
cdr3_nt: TGTGCCAGCAGTTATCGGGACTCTCAGGGTTCACCCCTCCACTTT